The entry below gives a single T cell receptor beta chain sequence along with its context. Its cognate antigen is unknown. Trimming cost V 0 bases and J 5 bases; bases outside gene matches: 12. The CDR3 runs to 16 residues. Germline V gene sequence: CDR1 GTSNPN, CDR2 SVGIG (reference sequence). Sequencing used immunoSEQ multiplex PCR; TCRdb keeps in-frame clones, though not all of them. The sample contains around 70,000 clones, 86% of which appear only once. These data come from a study of T cells in localized non-small cell lung cancer. Findings and limits, study-wide: Adjacent uninvolved lung had the highest clonality, suggesting focused antigen responses.

Sequencing was performed on peripheral blood, taken before any cancer treatment. This receptor was identified in a male donor older than 55 with stage III squamous cell lung carcinoma. The chain has TRBV30 and TRBJ2-5; TRBD2 matches 7 bases. CDR3 sequence reads: CAWSVIVPSGEETQYF. Written as DNA, the CDR3 is TGTGCCTGGAGTGTAATCGTGCCAAGCGGGGAGGAGACCCAGTACTTC.